The clone carrying this T cell receptor beta chain occurred a few times. Its antigen is not known. The TCRbeta library incorporated unique molecular identifiers. Via MiXCR, TCRdb re-called the PCR reads, giving one row per CDR3 protein. The profile shows 450,000 to 700,000 distinct CDR3 sequences, over 20% of them singletons. The data stem from a study of T-cell reconstitution after alpha-beta-depleted transplantation in children. General observations from the study: Several hundred rapidly expanded clones from non-depleted graft cells reportedly supplied alpha-beta T cells about two months post-transplant. By one year post-transplant, T-cell counts and diversity largely arose from T cells that were newly produced.

The germline V gene has CDR1 SGHRS and CDR2 YFSETQ. The CDR3 contains 14 residues. V lost 0 bases to trimming and J lost 5 bases; unmatched junction nucleotides: 2. This TCR came from a boy less than two years old with Wiskott-Aldrich syndrome, due to receive a stem cell transplant. The sequenced sample was PBMCs, obtained before TCRalphabeta/CD19-depleted stem cell transplant. The gene calls are TRBV5-1 and TRBJ2-7; 10 nucleotides line up with TRBD2. The CDR3 loop reads CASSLELAGNEQYF. CDR3 DNA: TGCGCCAGCAGCTTGGAACTAGCGGGGAACGAGCAGTACTTC.